The rows below give T cell receptor beta chains drawn from one sample of a study of blood T cell repertoires in COVID-19. The table came from immunoSEQ multiplex PCR; TCRdb's copy has only in-frame clones and leaves some out. The sample carries tens of thousands of clones, roughly 79% recorded once. Sequenced material: peripheral blood. The source of these receptors is a woman between 65 and 79 years old with acute or convalescent COVID-19. CDR3s include the opening cysteine and the closing phenylalanine or tryptophan. Each record gives: V gene, J gene, clone size, CDR3 protein. The size of a clone is reported for some rows only, either as once, few or many, or as a class for expanded clones.

TRBV27,TRBJ2-7,-,CASSFSPGHSYEQYF
TRBV6-2/TRBV6-3,TRBJ1-5,-,CASSTQGNQPQHF
TRBV2,TRBJ1-5,-,CASSGDRGSTQPQHF
TRBV5-1,TRBJ1-2,-,CASRQNYGYTF
TRBV4-1,TRBJ1-5,-,CASSHQTAYSNQPQHF
TRBV5-1,TRBJ1-2,-,CASTRTGTVFDGYTF
TRBV28,TRBJ1-2,few,CASSLGGTSITGGYTF
TRBV6-1,TRBJ2-2,many,CASSERADGELFF
TRBV28,TRBJ1-6,few,CASRIAGVGNSPLHF
TRBV3-1/TRBV3-2,TRBJ1-6,-,CASNRQGGSPLHF
TRBV11-3,TRBJ2-5,few,CASSRTSGSRQETQYF
TRBV19,TRBJ2-2,-,CASTGRFSTGELFF
TRBV27,TRBJ1-1,-,CASSLSWLNTEAFF
TRBV7-3,TRBJ2-2,-,CASSLTGPRSTGELFF
TRBV9,TRBJ2-7,-,CASSVVPSSYEQYF
TRBV19,TRBJ2-7,-,CASSTSGTGLHEQYF
TRBV28,TRBJ2-7,-,CASKVHLTGAYEQYF
TRBV6-4,TRBJ2-1,-,CASSEQDASYNEQFF
TRBV15,TRBJ2-7,-,CATSRDAGGPDEQYF
TRBV3-1/TRBV3-2,TRBJ2-2,-,CASSPSNTGELFF
TRBV25-1,TRBJ1-5,-,CASSVTGSNQPQHF
TRBV9,TRBJ2-3,few,CASSMGLAGGVDTQYF
TRBV6-6,TRBJ1-1,-,CASSYSGQRMNTEAFF
TRBV29-1,TRBJ1-1,-,CSVDDRLNTEAFF
TRBV6-6,TRBJ2-7,-,CASRDRGSYEQYF
TRBV5-1,TRBJ2-7,-,CASSFLRGDYEQYF
TRBV6-5,TRBJ1-2,-,CASSYNRIHGYTF
TRBV28,TRBJ1-3,-,CASSSGQGGSGNTIYF
TRBV12-1,TRBJ1-3,few,CAADKGALSSGNTIYF
TRBV30,TRBJ1-6,-,CAWGLGQGNSPLHF
TRBV7-3,TRBJ1-2,-,CASSSLRTSVLSYTF
TRBV7-9,TRBJ1-4,-,CAGSSTGTGPEKLFF
TRBV3-1/TRBV3-2,TRBJ2-3,-,CASSTGTTTADTQYF
TRBV28,TRBJ2-7,-,CASSFSGRSYEQYF
TRBV7-8,TRBJ1-6,-,CASSPVDRPYNSPLHF
TRBV6-5,TRBJ1-1,-,CASKRTGMNTEAFF
TRBV28,TRBJ1-1,-,CASSWDRWDTEAFF
TRBV11-3,TRBJ1-1,few,CASSYRGGNTEAFF
TRBV5-1,TRBJ2-5,-,CASSEGLAGGAGETQYF
TRBV4-1,TRBJ2-5,-,CASSPLPASRETQYF
TRBV6-5,TRBJ2-3,-,CASSPWGTGSDTQYF
TRBV18,TRBJ2-2,-,CASSEGLAGNTGELFF
TRBV28,TRBJ2-1,-,CASSLSGKYYNEQFF
TRBV5-5,TRBJ2-7,-,CASSLAGTSNYEQYF
TRBV4-2,TRBJ2-1,-,CASSPQGYNEQFF
TRBV7-3,TRBJ2-3,-,CASSLQGASTDTQYF
TRBV5-4,TRBJ2-5,-,CASSPQRGYDRTQYF
TRBV15,TRBJ2-3,-,CATSRDLGARAGSDTQYF
TRBV27,TRBJ1-6,-,CASRPLGQRNSPLHF
TRBV4-1,TRBJ1-4,-,CASSQDRGTNEKLFF
TRBV7-2,TRBJ2-7,-,CASSLPQGGKQYF
TRBV14,TRBJ2-7,-,CASSFDCSSYEQYF
TRBV18,TRBJ2-3,-,CASSGTGTYTDTQYF
TRBV28,TRBJ2-7,-,CASSQTNSYEQYF
TRBV5-1,TRBJ2-5,-,CASSLGGRGPLETQYF
TRBV27,TRBJ1-1,-,CASRSTANTEAFF
TRBV28,TRBJ1-2,-,CASSYRGQMEGYTF
TRBV5-3,TRBJ2-3,-,CARSPGGGGGDTQYF
TRBV28,TRBJ1-2,-,CASSNRGLSYGYTF